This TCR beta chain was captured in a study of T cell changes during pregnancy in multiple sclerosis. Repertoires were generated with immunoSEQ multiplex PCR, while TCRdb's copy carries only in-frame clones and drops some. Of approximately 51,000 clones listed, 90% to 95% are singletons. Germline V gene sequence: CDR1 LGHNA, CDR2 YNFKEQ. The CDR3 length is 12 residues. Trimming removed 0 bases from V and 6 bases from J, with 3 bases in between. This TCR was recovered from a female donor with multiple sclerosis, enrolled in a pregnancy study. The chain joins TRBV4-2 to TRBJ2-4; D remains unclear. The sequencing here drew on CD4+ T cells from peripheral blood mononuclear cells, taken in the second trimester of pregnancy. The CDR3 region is CASSQELNIQYF. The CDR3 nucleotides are TGTGCCAGCAGCCAAGAACTAAACATTCAGTACTTC.